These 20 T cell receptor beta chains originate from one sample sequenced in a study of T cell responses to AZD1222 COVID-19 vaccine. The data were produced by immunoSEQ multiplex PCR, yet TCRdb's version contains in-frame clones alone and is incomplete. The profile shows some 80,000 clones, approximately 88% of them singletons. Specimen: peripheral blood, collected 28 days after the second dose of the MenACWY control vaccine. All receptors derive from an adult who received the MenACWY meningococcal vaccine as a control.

CDR3 residues: CASSPGDPRSADTQYF. The CDR3 DNA follows: TGTGCCAGCAGTCCGGGGGACCCTAGGAGTGCAGATACGCAGTATTTT. The chain recombines TRBV7-3 with TRBJ2-3; D may be TRBD2 (6 bases). Between the trimmed V and J ends, which lost 6 bases and 4 bases, there was a span of 20 bases. Germline loops: CDR1 SGHTA, CDR2 FQGTGA. This CDR3 spans 16 amino acids.

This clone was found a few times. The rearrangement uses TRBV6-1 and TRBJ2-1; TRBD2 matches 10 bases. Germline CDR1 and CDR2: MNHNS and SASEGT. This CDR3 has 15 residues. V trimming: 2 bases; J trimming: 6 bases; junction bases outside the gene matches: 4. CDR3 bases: TGTGCCAGCAGTGAAAGGACTAGCGGAATCAATGAGCAGTTCTTC. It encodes CASSERTSGINEQFF.

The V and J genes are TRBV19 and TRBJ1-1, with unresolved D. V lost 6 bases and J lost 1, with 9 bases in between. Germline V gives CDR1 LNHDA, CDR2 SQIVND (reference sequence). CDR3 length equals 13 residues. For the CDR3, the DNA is TGTGCCAGTAGGGCGGGGAGGAACACTGAAGCTTTCTTT. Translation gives CASRAGRNTEAFF.

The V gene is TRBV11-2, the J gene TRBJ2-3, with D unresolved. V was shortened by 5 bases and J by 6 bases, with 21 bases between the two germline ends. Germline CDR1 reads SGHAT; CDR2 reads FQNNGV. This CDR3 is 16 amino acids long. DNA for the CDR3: TGTGCCAGCAGCACCATCCCGGGCACATATAGGGATACGCAGTATTTT. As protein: CASSTIPGTYRDTQYF. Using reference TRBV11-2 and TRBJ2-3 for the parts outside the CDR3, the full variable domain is EAGVAQSPRYKIIEKRQSVAFWCNPISGHATLYWYQQILGQGPKLLIQFQNNGVVDDSQLPKDRFSAERLKGVDSTLKIQPAKLEDSAVYLCASSTIPGTYRDTQYFGPGTRLTVL.

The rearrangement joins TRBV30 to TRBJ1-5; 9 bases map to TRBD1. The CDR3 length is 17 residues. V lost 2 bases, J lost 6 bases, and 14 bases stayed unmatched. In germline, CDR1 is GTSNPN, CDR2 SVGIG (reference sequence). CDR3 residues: CAWSPRRGTGSPQPQHF. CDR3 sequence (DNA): TGTGCCTGGAGTCCGCGGCGTGGGACAGGGTCGCCTCAGCCCCAGCATTTT.

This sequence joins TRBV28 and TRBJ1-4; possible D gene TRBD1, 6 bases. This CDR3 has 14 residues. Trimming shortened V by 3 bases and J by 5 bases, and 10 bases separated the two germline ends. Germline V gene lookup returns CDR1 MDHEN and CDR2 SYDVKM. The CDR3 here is CASSFLRGNEKLFF. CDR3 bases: TGTGCCAGCAGTTTTCTGAGGGGGAATGAAAAACTGTTTTTT.

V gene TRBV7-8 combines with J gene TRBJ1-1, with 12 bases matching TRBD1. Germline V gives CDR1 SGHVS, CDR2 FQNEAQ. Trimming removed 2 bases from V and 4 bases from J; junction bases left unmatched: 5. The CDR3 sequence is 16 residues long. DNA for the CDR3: TGTGCCAGCAGCTTAAGGGACAGGGGGCAGGGCACTGAAGCTTTCTTT. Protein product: CASSLRDRGQGTEAFF.

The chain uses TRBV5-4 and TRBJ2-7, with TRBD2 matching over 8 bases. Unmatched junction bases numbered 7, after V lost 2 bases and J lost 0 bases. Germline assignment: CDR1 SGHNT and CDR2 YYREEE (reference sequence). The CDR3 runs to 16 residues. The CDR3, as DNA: TGTGCCAGCAGCTTTTTCCCCCGGGGGGGCTCCTACGAGCAGTACTTC. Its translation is CASSFFPRGGSYEQYF. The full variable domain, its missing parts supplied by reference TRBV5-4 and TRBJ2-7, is ETGVTQSPTHLIKTRGQQVTLRCSSQSGHNTVSWYQQALGQGPQFIFQYYREEENGRGNFPPRFSGLQFPNYSSELNVNALELDDSALYLCASSFFPRGGSYEQYFGPGTRLTVT.

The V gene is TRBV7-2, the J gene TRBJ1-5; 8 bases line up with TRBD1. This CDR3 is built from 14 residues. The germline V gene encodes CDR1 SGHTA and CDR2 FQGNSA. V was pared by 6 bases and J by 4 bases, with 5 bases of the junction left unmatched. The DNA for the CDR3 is TGTGCCAGCAGAGAAGGGACAGGTAATCAGCCCCAGCATTTT. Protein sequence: CASREGTGNQPQHF. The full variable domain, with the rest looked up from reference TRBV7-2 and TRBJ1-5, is GAGVSQSPSNKVTEKGKDVELRCDPISGHTALYWYRQSLGQGLEFLIYFQGNSAPDKSGLPSDRFSAERTGGSVSTLTIQRTQQEDSAVYLCASREGTGNQPQHFGDGTRLSIL.

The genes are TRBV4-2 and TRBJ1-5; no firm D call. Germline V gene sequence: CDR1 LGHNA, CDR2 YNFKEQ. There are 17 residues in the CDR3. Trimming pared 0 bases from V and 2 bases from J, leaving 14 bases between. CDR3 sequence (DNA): TGTGCCAGCAGCCAAGATGGCGTCTTGTCACGCAATCAGCCCCAGCATTTT. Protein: CASSQDGVLSRNQPQHF.

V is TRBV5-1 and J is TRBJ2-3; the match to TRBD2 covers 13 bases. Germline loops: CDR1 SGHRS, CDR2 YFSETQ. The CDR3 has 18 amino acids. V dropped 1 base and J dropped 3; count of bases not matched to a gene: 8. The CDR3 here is CASSLRSRTSGGTDTQYF. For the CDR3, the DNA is TGCGCCAGCAGCTTGAGGTCCAGGACTAGCGGGGGAACAGATACGCAGTATTTT. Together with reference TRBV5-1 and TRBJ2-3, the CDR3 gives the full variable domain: KAGVTQTPRYLIKTRGQQVTLSCSPISGHRSVSWYQQTPGQGLQFLFEYFSETQRNKGNFPGRFSGRQFSNSRSEMNVSTLELGDSALYLCASSLRSRTSGGTDTQYFGPGTRLTVL.

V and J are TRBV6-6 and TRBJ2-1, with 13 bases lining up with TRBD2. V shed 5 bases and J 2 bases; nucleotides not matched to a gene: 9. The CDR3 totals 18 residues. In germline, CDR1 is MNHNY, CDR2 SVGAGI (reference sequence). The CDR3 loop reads CASSQTSGGSGPYNEQFF. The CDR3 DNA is TGTGCCAGCAGTCAGACTAGCGGGGGGAGTGGGCCCTACAATGAGCAGTTCTTC.

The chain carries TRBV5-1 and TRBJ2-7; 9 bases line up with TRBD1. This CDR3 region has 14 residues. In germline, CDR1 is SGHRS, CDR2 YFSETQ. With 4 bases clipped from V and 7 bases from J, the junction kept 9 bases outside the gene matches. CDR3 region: CASSVDRGSGEQYF. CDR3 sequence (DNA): TGCGCCAGCAGCGTTGACAGGGGGTCAGGAGAGCAGTACTTC.

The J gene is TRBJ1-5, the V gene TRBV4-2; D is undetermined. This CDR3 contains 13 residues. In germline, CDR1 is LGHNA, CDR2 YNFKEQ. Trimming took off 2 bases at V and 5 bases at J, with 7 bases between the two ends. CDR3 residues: CASSQPPDQPQHF. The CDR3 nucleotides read TGTGCCAGCAGCCAACCCCCGGATCAGCCCCAGCATTTT.

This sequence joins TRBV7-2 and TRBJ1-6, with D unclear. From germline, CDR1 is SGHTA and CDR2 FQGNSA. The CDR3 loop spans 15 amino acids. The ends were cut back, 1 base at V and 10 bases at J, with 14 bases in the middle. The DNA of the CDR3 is TGTGCCAGCAGCTTAGTGGGTCTTGGGAACTCACCCCTCCACTTT. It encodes CASSLVGLGNSPLHF.

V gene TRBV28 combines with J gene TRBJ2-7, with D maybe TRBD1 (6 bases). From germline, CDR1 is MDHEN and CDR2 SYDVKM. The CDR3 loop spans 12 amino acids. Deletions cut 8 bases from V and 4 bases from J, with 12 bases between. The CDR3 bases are TGTGCCAGCGCAGGGGCAGGTTACGAGCAGTACTTC. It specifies CASAGAGYEQYF.

The CDR3 DNA reads as TGTGCCAGTAGTATTTATAAGGGCCTTCCCGGTCAGCAGTACTTC. Its protein product is CASSIYKGLPGQQYF. The rearrangement joins TRBV19 to TRBJ2-7, with D unresolved. The CDR3 extends over 15 amino acids. With 3 bases removed from V and 8 bases from J, the gap between germline ends came to 20 bases. Germline V gene data show CDR1 as LNHDA and CDR2 as SQIVND (reference sequence).

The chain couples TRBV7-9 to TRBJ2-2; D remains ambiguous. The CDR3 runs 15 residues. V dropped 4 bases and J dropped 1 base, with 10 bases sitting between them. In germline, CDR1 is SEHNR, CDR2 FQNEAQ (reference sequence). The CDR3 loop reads CASSSRTGNTGELFF. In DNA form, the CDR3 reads TGTGCCAGCAGCTCCCGGACGGGGAACACCGGGGAGCTGTTTTTT.

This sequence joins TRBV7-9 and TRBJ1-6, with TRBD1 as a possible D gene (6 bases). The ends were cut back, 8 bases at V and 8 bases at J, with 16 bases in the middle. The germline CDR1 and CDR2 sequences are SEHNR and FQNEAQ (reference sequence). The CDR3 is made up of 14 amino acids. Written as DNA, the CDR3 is TGTGCCAGCCGAGACGGGGGCCAAGATTCACCCCTCCACTTT. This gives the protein CASRDGGQDSPLHF.

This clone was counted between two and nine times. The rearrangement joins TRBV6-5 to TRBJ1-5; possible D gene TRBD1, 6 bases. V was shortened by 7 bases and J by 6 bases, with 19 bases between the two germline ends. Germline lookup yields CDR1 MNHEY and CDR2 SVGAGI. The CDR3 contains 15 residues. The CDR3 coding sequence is TGTGCCAGCAAGGGGGACCTGAGCCCAAGTCAGCCCCAGCATTTT. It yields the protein CASKGDLSPSQPQHF.